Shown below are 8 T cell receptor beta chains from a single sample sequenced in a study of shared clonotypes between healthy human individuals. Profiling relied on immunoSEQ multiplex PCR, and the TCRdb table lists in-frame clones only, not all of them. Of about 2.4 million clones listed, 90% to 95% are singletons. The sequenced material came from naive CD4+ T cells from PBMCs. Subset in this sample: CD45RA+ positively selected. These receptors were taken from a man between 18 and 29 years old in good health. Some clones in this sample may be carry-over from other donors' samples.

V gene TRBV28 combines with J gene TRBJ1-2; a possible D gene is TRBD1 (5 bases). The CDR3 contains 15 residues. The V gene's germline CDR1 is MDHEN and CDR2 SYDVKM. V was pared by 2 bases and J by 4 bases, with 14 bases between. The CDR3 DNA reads TGTGCCAGCAGTTTACCGGGACGGCTGAGCTATGGCTACACCTTC. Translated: CASSLPGRLSYGYTF.

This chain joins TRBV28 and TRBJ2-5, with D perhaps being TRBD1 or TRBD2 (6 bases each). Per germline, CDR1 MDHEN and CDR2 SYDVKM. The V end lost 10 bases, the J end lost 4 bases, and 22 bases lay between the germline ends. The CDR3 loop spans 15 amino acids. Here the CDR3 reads CANQRAGGLGETQYF. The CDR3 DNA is TGTGCCAATCAAAGGGCCGGGGGCCTAGGAGAGACCCAGTACTTC.

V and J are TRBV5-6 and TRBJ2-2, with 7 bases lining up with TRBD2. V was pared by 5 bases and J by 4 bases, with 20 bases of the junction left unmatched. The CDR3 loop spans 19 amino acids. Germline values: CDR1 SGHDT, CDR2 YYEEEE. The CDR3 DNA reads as TGTGCCAGCAGGCCTCGGCCCAGCGGGGTGAAGAGTTTCACCGGGGAGCTGTTTTTT. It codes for CASRPRPSGVKSFTGELFF.

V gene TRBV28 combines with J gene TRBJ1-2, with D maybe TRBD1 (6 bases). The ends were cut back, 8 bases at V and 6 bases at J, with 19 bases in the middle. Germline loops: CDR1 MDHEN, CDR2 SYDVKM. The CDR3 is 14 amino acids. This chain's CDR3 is CASGQPEVGHGYTF. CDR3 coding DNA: TGTGCCAGCGGACAGCCAGAGGTGGGCCATGGCTACACCTTC.

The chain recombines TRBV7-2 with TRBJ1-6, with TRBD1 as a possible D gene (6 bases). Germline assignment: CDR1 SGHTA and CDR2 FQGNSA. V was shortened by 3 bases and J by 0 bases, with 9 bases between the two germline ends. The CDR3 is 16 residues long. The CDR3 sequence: CASSFDRSSYNSPLHF. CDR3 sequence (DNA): TGTGCCAGCAGCTTTGACAGGAGCTCCTATAATTCACCCCTCCACTTT.

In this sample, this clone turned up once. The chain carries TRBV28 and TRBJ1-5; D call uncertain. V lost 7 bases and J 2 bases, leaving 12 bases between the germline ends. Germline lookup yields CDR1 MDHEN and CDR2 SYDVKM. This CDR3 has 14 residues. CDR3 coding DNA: TGTGCCAGCAATCTAGACGGGGGCAATCAGCCCCAGCATTTT. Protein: CASNLDGGNQPQHF.

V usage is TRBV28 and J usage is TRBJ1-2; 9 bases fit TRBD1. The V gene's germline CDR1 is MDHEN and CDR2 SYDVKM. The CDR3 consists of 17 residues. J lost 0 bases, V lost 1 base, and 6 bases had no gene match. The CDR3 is CASSLYGTGPSNYGYTF. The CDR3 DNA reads TGTGCCAGCAGTTTATACGGGACAGGGCCCTCTAACTATGGCTACACCTTC.

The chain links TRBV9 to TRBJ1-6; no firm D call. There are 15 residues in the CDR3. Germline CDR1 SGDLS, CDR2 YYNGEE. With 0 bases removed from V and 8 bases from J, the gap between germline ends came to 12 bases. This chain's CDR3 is CASSVEEGAHSPLHF. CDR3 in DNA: TGTGCCAGCAGCGTAGAAGAGGGCGCACATTCACCCCTCCACTTT.